The 4 T cell receptor beta chains listed next were all sequenced from one sample in a study of T cell changes during pregnancy in multiple sclerosis. Method: immunoSEQ multiplex PCR; TCRdb's copy keeps in-frame clones and lacks some. The sample shows some 37,000 clones, 85% to 95% of them seen only once. Sequenced sample: PBMCs (not recorded whether the cells were cultured). These TCRs come from a female donor with multiple sclerosis, enrolled in a pregnancy study.

This chain uses TRBV5-1 with TRBJ1-2, with D hard to call. The CDR3 totals 14 residues. Trimming removed 0 bases at V and 6 bases at J, with 12 bases between. Germline V lookup: CDR1 SGHRS, CDR2 YFSETQ. CDR3 loop: CASSLGWEEDGYTF. DNA for the CDR3: TGCGCCAGCAGCTTGGGGTGGGAGGAGGATGGCTACACCTTC.

This chain uses TRBV2 with TRBJ1-1; unclear D gene. The CDR3 contains 12 residues. With 5 bases removed from V and 4 bases from J, the gap between germline ends came to 8 bases. From germline, CDR1 is SNHLY and CDR2 FYNNEI. The CDR3 region is CASSLLGTEAFF. DNA for the CDR3: TGTGCCAGCAGTCTCCTCGGCACTGAAGCTTTCTTT.

The chain joins TRBV6-5 to TRBJ2-7, with 13 bases that match TRBD2. The CDR3 contains 15 residues. V was clipped by 5 bases and J by 2 bases; unmatched bases: 3. Germline loops: CDR1 MNHEY, CDR2 SVGAGI. The CDR3 protein is CASSPGLAGAYEQYF. The CDR3 region has the DNA TGTGCCAGCAGTCCCGGACTAGCGGGAGCCTACGAGCAGTACTTC.

V gene TRBV29-1 combines with J gene TRBJ2-1, with D possibly being TRBD2 (5 bases). The CDR3 runs 12 residues. CDR1 SQVTM and CDR2 ANQGSEA come from the germline V gene. Deletions cut 7 bases from V and 8 bases from J, with 15 bases between. CDR3 in amino acids: CSGTPPADEQFF. The CDR3 coding sequence is TGCAGCGGGACTCCCCCGGCCGATGAGCAGTTCTTC.